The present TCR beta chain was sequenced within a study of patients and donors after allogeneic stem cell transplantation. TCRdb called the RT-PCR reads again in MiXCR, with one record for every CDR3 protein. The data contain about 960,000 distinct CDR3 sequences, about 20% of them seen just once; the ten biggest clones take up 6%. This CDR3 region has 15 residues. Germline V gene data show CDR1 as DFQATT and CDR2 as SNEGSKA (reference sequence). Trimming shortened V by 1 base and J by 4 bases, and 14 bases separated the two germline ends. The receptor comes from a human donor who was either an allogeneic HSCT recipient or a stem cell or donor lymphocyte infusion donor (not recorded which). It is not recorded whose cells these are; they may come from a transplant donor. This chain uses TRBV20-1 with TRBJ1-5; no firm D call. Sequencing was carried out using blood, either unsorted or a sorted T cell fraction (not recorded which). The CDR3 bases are TGCAGTGCTAGAGTTCCAGGTAGTGGAAATCAGCCCCAGCATTTT. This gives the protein CSARVPGSGNQPQHF.